This is a list of T cell receptor beta chains from one sample in a study of molecular identifiers for immune sequencing clone quantification. TCRdb analysed the PCR reads with MiXCR anew, one entry per CDR3 protein. The sample shows some 320,000 distinct CDR3 sequences, roughly 24% of them seen only once. Sequenced: naive CD8+ T cells from blood, with Jurkat cell RNA spiked in. The receptors derive from a human donor in good health. Some libraries in this study had Jurkat cell RNA spiked in. Both conserved end residues are part of each CDR3. The D gene is left open where the match is weak. Size is stated for part of the rows, as once, few or many counts, or as a class when the clone is expanded.

D: .
J: TRBJ1-1
V: TRBV28
size: few
DNA: TGTGCCAGCACCTCCCCAGGGGTGAACACTGAAGCTTTCTTT
CDR3: CASTSPGVNTEAFF

D: .
J: TRBJ2-7
V: TRBV28
size: .
DNA: TGTGTCAGCAGTTTCGGTGGCCCCTACGAGCAGTACTTC
CDR3: CVSSFGGPYEQYF

D: TRBD2
J: TRBJ2-6
V: TRBV12-3/TRBV12-4
size: .
DNA: TGTGCCAGCAGTTTTCAACTAGCGGACTCTGGGGCCAACGTCCTGACTTTC
CDR3: CASSFQLADSGANVLTF

D: .
J: TRBJ1-5
V: TRBV21-1
size: many
DNA: TGTGCCAGCAGCAAAGCTACAGTTAGCAATCAGCCCCAGCATTTT
CDR3: CASSKATVSNQPQHF

D: .
J: TRBJ1-4
V: TRBV12-3/TRBV12-4
size: .
DNA: TGTGCCAGCAGTTCTTGGGCTAATGAAAAACTGTTTTTT
CDR3: CASSSWANEKLFF

D: .
J: TRBJ2-3
V: TRBV19
size: many
DNA: TGTGCCAGTAGTCCGGGCGGGGATACGCAGTATTTT
CDR3: CASSPGGDTQYF

D: .
J: TRBJ2-4
V: TRBV7-9
size: few
DNA: TGTGCCAGCAGCCCCTCCAAGGGACGGCAGGAAAACATTCAGTACTTC
CDR3: CASSPSKGRQENIQYF

D: .
J: TRBJ1-4
V: TRBV16
size: .
DNA: TGTGCCAGCAGCCCCCGAAGAGGGAGGGGAGAAAAACTGTTTTTT
CDR3: CASSPRRGRGEKLFF

D: TRBD2
J: TRBJ2-5
V: TRBV7-6
size: .
DNA: TGTGCCAGCAGCTTATCGGCTAGCGGTAACCAAGGGACCCAGTACTTC
CDR3: CASSLSASGNQGTQYF

D: .
J: TRBJ2-2
V: TRBV6-6
size: few
DNA: TGTGCCAGCAGTTACCAAGCAGATACGAACACCGGGGAGCTGTTTTTT
CDR3: CASSYQADTNTGELFF

D: .
J: TRBJ1-1
V: TRBV19
size: .
DNA: TGTGCCAGTAGTATAGTTGCAGGTCTGACCGGCACTGAAGCTTTCTTT
CDR3: CASSIVAGLTGTEAFF

D: .
J: TRBJ1-1
V: TRBV5-4
size: few
DNA: TGTGCCAGCACCCCCGACACGAGGAACACTGAAGCTTTCTTT
CDR3: CASTPDTRNTEAFF

D: .
J: TRBJ2-5
V: TRBV4-1
size: many
DNA: TGCGCCAGCAGCCAAGACTGGGAGACCCAGTACTTC
CDR3: CASSQDWETQYF

D: .
J: TRBJ1-2
V: TRBV28
size: .
DNA: TGTGCCAGCAGTTTGGTGCAAATAAACTATGGCTACACCTTC
CDR3: CASSLVQINYGYTF

D: .
J: TRBJ2-5
V: TRBV27
size: many
DNA: TGTGCCAGCAGTTTAGAGCCGGACGAGACCCAGTACTTC
CDR3: CASSLEPDETQYF

D: .
J: TRBJ2-7
V: TRBV27
size: .
DNA: TGTGCCAGCAGTTTTGCGGCAGGCGCTTACGAGCAGTACTTC
CDR3: CASSFAAGAYEQYF

D: .
J: TRBJ1-1
V: TRBV27
size: many
DNA: TGTGCCAGCAGTACCCACCCTGCTCGACAGGACCACGGGAATGAAGCTTTCTTT
CDR3: CASSTHPARQDHGNEAFF

D: .
J: TRBJ2-3
V: TRBV12-3/TRBV12-4
size: many
DNA: TGTGCCAGCAGCACAACCTTCACAGATACGCAGTATTTT
CDR3: CASSTTFTDTQYF

D: .
J: TRBJ1-1
V: TRBV7-9
size: many
DNA: TGTGCCAGCAGCTTAGAGATTAGTCGAAACACTGAAGCTTTCTTT
CDR3: CASSLEISRNTEAFF

D: .
J: TRBJ2-4
V: TRBV7-9
size: .
DNA: TGTGCCAGCAGCTTAGTACTAGCTAACATTCAGTACTTC
CDR3: CASSLVLANIQYF

D: .
J: TRBJ2-2
V: TRBV6-2/TRBV6-3
size: .
DNA: TGTGCCAGCAGTTACTCGGGGACCCCGTTGGAGCTGTTTTTT
CDR3: CASSYSGTPLELFF

D: .
J: TRBJ2-7
V: TRBV27
size: few
DNA: TGTGCCAGCAGTTTACGAAGACCCTACGAGCAGTACTTC
CDR3: CASSLRRPYEQYF

D: .
J: TRBJ1-1
V: TRBV11-2
size: few
DNA: TGTGCCAGCAGCTTAACTCTGCGGTCAGACACTGAAGCTTTCTTT
CDR3: CASSLTLRSDTEAFF

D: .
J: TRBJ1-1
V: TRBV24-1
size: few
DNA: TGTGCCACCAGTGATTTGGGGGGGGCAGATGAGGACACTGAAGCTTTCTTT
CDR3: CATSDLGGADEDTEAFF

D: .
J: TRBJ2-5
V: TRBV7-2
size: once
DNA: TGTGCCAGCAGCTTAAACGTTTGGACCACTGCCCAAGAGACCCAGTACTTC
CDR3: CASSLNVWTTAQETQYF

D: .
J: TRBJ2-7
V: TRBV4-3
size: many
DNA: TGCGCCAGCAGCCTGACGAGGGACCGGGCCTACGAGCAGTACTTC
CDR3: CASSLTRDRAYEQYF

D: TRBD1
J: TRBJ1-5
V: TRBV4-1
size: .
DNA: TGCGCCAGCAGCCAAGACCGACAGGGGGCCGGCAATCAGCCCCAGCATTTT
CDR3: CASSQDRQGAGNQPQHF

D: TRBD1
J: TRBJ2-3
V: TRBV27
size: few
DNA: TGTGCCAGCAGGAATGCTGGGACAGGGATGGTAGATACGCAGTATTTT
CDR3: CASRNAGTGMVDTQYF

D: TRBD2
J: TRBJ2-1
V: TRBV28
size: few
DNA: TGTGCCAGCAGTTTAACTAGCGGCCTTTACAATGAGCAGTTCTTC
CDR3: CASSLTSGLYNEQFF

D: .
J: TRBJ2-5
V: TRBV5-4
size: .
DNA: TGTGCCAGCAGCTCGCACAACCAAGAGACCCAGTACTTC
CDR3: CASSSHNQETQYF

D: .
J: TRBJ2-5
V: TRBV6-5
size: .
DNA: TGTGCCAGCAGATCAGGCCGAGAGACCCAGTACTTC
CDR3: CASRSGRETQYF

D: .
J: TRBJ2-7
V: TRBV29-1
size: many
DNA: TGCAGCGCCAGCTACGGCTACACCTACGAGCAGTACTTC
CDR3: CSASYGYTYEQYF

D: .
J: TRBJ2-7
V: TRBV11-2
size: .
DNA: TGTGCCAGCAACTTAGTTGGGTACGAGCAGTACTTC
CDR3: CASNLVGYEQYF

D: .
J: TRBJ2-7
V: TRBV29-1
size: many
DNA: TGCAGCGTCCCAGCAGGCGAGGTGGGCTACGAGCAGTACTTC
CDR3: CSVPAGEVGYEQYF

D: TRBD2
J: TRBJ2-3
V: TRBV20-1
size: few
DNA: TGCAGCCCTAGCGGGATGCCAGATACGCAGTATTTT
CDR3: CSPSGMPDTQYF

D: .
J: TRBJ2-5
V: TRBV4-1
size: few
DNA: TGCGCCAGCAGCCAAGTTCCCACGTACCAAGAGACCCAGTACTTC
CDR3: CASSQVPTYQETQYF

D: TRBD1
J: TRBJ1-2
V: TRBV6-5
size: few
DNA: TGTGCCAGCAGTTACTCGACCGGGACAGGGGGACCCTTTAACTATGGCTACACCTTC
CDR3: CASSYSTGTGGPFNYGYTF

D: .
J: TRBJ1-1
V: TRBV7-9
size: many
DNA: TGTGCCAGCAGCTCAACCCAGGGTGGATATAGCACTGAAGCTTTCTTT
CDR3: CASSSTQGGYSTEAFF

D: .
J: TRBJ2-5
V: TRBV12-3/TRBV12-4
size: many
DNA: TGTGCCAGCAGACGGCCGGGGGTAGAGACCCAGTACTTC
CDR3: CASRRPGVETQYF

D: .
J: TRBJ2-7
V: TRBV4-1
size: .
DNA: TGCGCCAGCAGCCAAGGGACAGCGGGCATCGAGCAGTACTTC
CDR3: CASSQGTAGIEQYF

D: TRBD1
J: TRBJ2-1
V: TRBV7-9
size: few
DNA: TGTGCCAGCAGCTGGAACCGGGACAGCCAATTCTACAATGAGCAGTTCTTC
CDR3: CASSWNRDSQFYNEQFF

D: .
J: TRBJ1-6
V: TRBV9
size: .
DNA: TGTGCCAGCAGCGTAGGGGATTCACCCCTCCACTTT
CDR3: CASSVGDSPLHF

D: TRBD1
J: TRBJ1-1
V: TRBV5-6
size: many
DNA: TGTGCCAGCAGGCCTACAGGGGGCACTGAAGCTTTCTTT
CDR3: CASRPTGGTEAFF

D: .
J: TRBJ2-3
V: TRBV5-4
size: many
DNA: TGTGCCAGCAGCTCTAGCTATCGAGATACGCAGTATTTT
CDR3: CASSSSYRDTQYF

D: .
J: TRBJ1-1
V: TRBV27
size: .
DNA: TGTGCCAGCAGTCACGGACAGCCAGGGACTGAAGCTTTCTTT
CDR3: CASSHGQPGTEAFF

D: TRBD2
J: TRBJ2-3
V: TRBV29-1
size: many
DNA: TGCAGCGACGGCCCTAGCGGGGGGGCCTCAGATACGCAGTATTTT
CDR3: CSDGPSGGASDTQYF

D: .
J: TRBJ1-1
V: TRBV7-9
size: many
DNA: TGTGCCAGCAGCTTAGACGGGATTGAAGCTTTCTTT
CDR3: CASSLDGIEAFF

D: .
J: TRBJ2-7
V: TRBV2
size: .
DNA: TGTGCCAGCAGGTGGGGTGGGGCCACCTCCTACGAGCAGTACTTC
CDR3: CASRWGGATSYEQYF

D: TRBD2
J: TRBJ2-3
V: TRBV11-2
size: .
DNA: TGTGCCAGCAGCCGCCGACTAGCGGAAAGCACAGATACGCAGTATTTT
CDR3: CASSRRLAESTDTQYF

D: .
J: TRBJ1-6
V: TRBV3-2
size: .
DNA: TGTGCCAGCAGACAAGTGGACACCTGCAGCTCCTATAATTCACCCCCCCACTTT
CDR3: CASRQVDTCSSYNSPPHF

D: TRBD1
J: TRBJ2-6
V: TRBV6-1
size: few
DNA: TGTGCCAGCAGGGCTCTATATCCGGGACAGGCCTACTCTGGGGCCAACGTCCTGACTTTC
CDR3: CASRALYPGQAYSGANVLTF

D: TRBD1
J: TRBJ2-2
V: TRBV12-3/TRBV12-4
size: few
DNA: TGTGCCAGCAGTCTGCAGGGGGTCGGAGGCACCGGGGAGCTGTTTTTT
CDR3: CASSLQGVGGTGELFF

D: .
J: TRBJ2-1
V: TRBV19
size: few
DNA: TGTGCCAGTAGTATTGGGGGGAATGAGCGGTTCTTC
CDR3: CASSIGGNERFF

D: .
J: TRBJ2-7
V: TRBV3-1
size: few
DNA: TGTGCCAGCAGCCAAGAGCAGGTCGCGGTCTACGAGCAGTACTTC
CDR3: CASSQEQVAVYEQYF

D: .
J: TRBJ1-3
V: TRBV27
size: .
DNA: TGTGCCAGCAGTTTGACTCGTGCTTTTGGAAACACCATATATTTT
CDR3: CASSLTRAFGNTIYF

D: TRBD2
J: TRBJ2-1
V: TRBV7-7
size: .
DNA: TGTGCCAGCAGCCCCGGGCGGGGGAATGAGCAGTTCTTC
CDR3: CASSPGRGNEQFF

D: .
J: TRBJ2-3
V: TRBV12-3/TRBV12-4
size: .
DNA: TGTGCCAGCACCAGACTGCTAGGCACAGATACGCAGTATTTT
CDR3: CASTRLLGTDTQYF

D: .
J: TRBJ2-3
V: TRBV10-1
size: .
DNA: TGCGCCAGCAGTGAAGACGGAGTCTTGGCAGATACGCAGTATTTT
CDR3: CASSEDGVLADTQYF

D: .
J: TRBJ2-7
V: TRBV10-3
size: .
DNA: TGTGCCATCAGTGCAACAGGACAGACATCCGAGCAGTACTTC
CDR3: CAISATGQTSEQYF